The rows below give T cell receptor beta chains drawn from one sample of a study of beta chain features in type 1 diabetes. TCRdb's copy holds only in-frame clones and misses some; the assay was immunoSEQ multiplex PCR. The repertoire holds around 280,000 clones, with about 15% as singletons. Specimen: naive CD4+ T cells from blood. All receptors derive from a man aged 18 to 29 with type 1 diabetes. CDR3s include the opening cysteine and the closing phenylalanine or tryptophan. The order of the fields is clone size, J gene, V gene, D gene, CDR3 protein, CDR3 DNA. D genes are given only for firm matches. Clone size appears in some rows only: once, few, many, or a class for an expanded clone.

clone_size: few; j_call: TRBJ1-1; v_call: TRBV2; d_call: .; cdr3_aa: CASRDQGVENTEAFF; cdr3_nt: TGTGCCAGCAGGGACCAGGGTGTTGAGAACACTGAAGCTTTCTTT
clone_size: few; j_call: TRBJ1-5; v_call: TRBV9; d_call: TRBD1; cdr3_aa: CASSGGTGIGQPQHF; cdr3_nt: TGTGCCAGCAGCGGAGGGACAGGGATAGGTCAGCCCCAGCATTTT
clone_size: .; j_call: TRBJ2-1; v_call: TRBV19; d_call: TRBD1; cdr3_aa: CASSIEGRGHGEQFF; cdr3_nt: TGTGCCAGTAGTATCGAAGGTAGGGGGCATGGTGAGCAGTTCTTC
clone_size: few; j_call: TRBJ1-1; v_call: TRBV30; d_call: TRBD1; cdr3_aa: CAWADRGTEAFF; cdr3_nt: TGTGCCTGGGCCGACAGGGGAACTGAAGCTTTCTTT
clone_size: few; j_call: TRBJ1-2; v_call: TRBV28; d_call: .; cdr3_aa: CASSARGYGYTF; cdr3_nt: TGTGCCAGCAGTGCTCGGGGCTATGGCTACACCTTC
clone_size: .; j_call: TRBJ2-6; v_call: TRBV7-9; d_call: .; cdr3_aa: CASSLTAPGANVLTF; cdr3_nt: TGTGCCAGCAGCTTAACAGCCCCCGGGGCCAACGTCCTGACTTTC
clone_size: few; j_call: TRBJ1-1; v_call: TRBV5-1; d_call: .; cdr3_aa: CASSHPRGNTEAFF; cdr3_nt: TGCGCCAGCAGCCACCCGCGAGGGAACACTGAAGCTTTCTTT
clone_size: few; j_call: TRBJ1-1; v_call: TRBV29-1; d_call: .; cdr3_aa: CSVERRQGILSRGTEAFF; cdr3_nt: TGCAGCGTTGAAAGGAGGCAGGGGATATTATCTAGGGGGACTGAAGCTTTCTTT
clone_size: few; j_call: TRBJ2-3; v_call: TRBV4-1; d_call: .; cdr3_aa: CASSRANGGSTDTQYF; cdr3_nt: TGCGCCAGCAGCCGAGCCAATGGGGGGAGCACAGATACGCAGTATTTT
clone_size: few; j_call: TRBJ2-3; v_call: TRBV11-2; d_call: TRBD2; cdr3_aa: CASTSAAGGWSDTQYF; cdr3_nt: TGTGCCAGCACCTCCGCGGCGGGGGGTTGGTCAGATACGCAGTATTTT
clone_size: few; j_call: TRBJ2-5; v_call: TRBV6-6; d_call: .; cdr3_aa: CASSYSARSRGETQYF; cdr3_nt: TGTGCCAGCAGTTACTCCGCTCGGAGCAGGGGAGAGACCCAGTACTTC
clone_size: .; j_call: TRBJ1-2; v_call: TRBV29-1; d_call: TRBD1; cdr3_aa: CSHGTGYGYTF; cdr3_nt: TGCAGCCACGGGACAGGATATGGCTACACCTTC
clone_size: .; j_call: TRBJ2-1; v_call: TRBV6-5; d_call: .; cdr3_aa: CASSLPRYNEQFF; cdr3_nt: TGTGCCAGCAGCCTGCCGAGGTACAATGAGCAGTTCTTC
clone_size: few; j_call: TRBJ2-7; v_call: TRBV13; d_call: TRBD2; cdr3_aa: CASSFRLAGEYEQYF; cdr3_nt: TGTGCCAGCAGCTTTAGGCTAGCGGGAGAGTATGAGCAGTACTTC
clone_size: few; j_call: TRBJ2-2; v_call: TRBV4-1; d_call: .; cdr3_aa: CASSQRGTGELFF; cdr3_nt: TGCGCCAGCAGCCAGCGGGGCACCGGGGAGCTGTTTTTT
clone_size: .; j_call: TRBJ2-7; v_call: TRBV29-1; d_call: .; cdr3_aa: CSVKGVLAYEQYF; cdr3_nt: TGCAGCGTGAAAGGGGTCCTTGCCTACGAGCAGTACTTC
clone_size: few; j_call: TRBJ2-3; v_call: TRBV6-5; d_call: .; cdr3_aa: CASSESTDTQYF; cdr3_nt: TGTGCCAGCAGTGAGAGCACAGATACGCAGTATTTT